This T cell receptor beta chain stems from a study of T-cell memory formation after mild COVID-19. A single record per CDR3 protein comes from TCRdb applying MiXCR to the 5' RACE reads. The sample holds approximately 150,000 distinct CDR3 sequences, 15% to 20% seen once. This CDR3 has 15 residues. Trimming took 4 bases from V and 4 from J; bases not matched to a gene: 5. The germline V gene has CDR1 KGHDR and CDR2 SFDVKD. This clonotype was seen more than once but under ten times. The rearrangement joins TRBV24-1 to TRBJ1-5; 8 bases match TRBD1. Material: PBMCs or a T cell subset sorted from them (not recorded which). The sequence derives from an adult woman who had mild COVID-19 (a few samples of this study predate the infection). Cell type and time point are not known. Here the CDR3 reads CATSDRGRGNQPQHF. CDR3 coding DNA: TGTGCCACCAGTGACAGGGGGCGCGGAAATCAGCCCCAGCATTTT.